Reported below is one T cell receptor beta chain. The read ends 3 residues early relative to the CDR3; the germline J gene fills the gap. The repertoire was sequenced with immunoSEQ multiplex PCR; TCRdb's copy has only in-frame clones and lacks some. This sample comprises more than 30,000 clones, none seen once only. This entry comes from a study of T cell clonality in common variable immunodeficiency. CDR3 length: 16 amino acids. Germline CDR1 is MNHEY and CDR2 is SMNVEV (reference sequence). V shed 2 bases, J shed 1 base, and the junction held 5 bases outside the gene matches. The chain is built from TRBV27 and TRBJ2-7; 10 nucleotides agree with TRBD2. The sequencing sample was made of peripheral blood mononuclear cells. The source is a person between 18 and 75 years old in good health. The sequenced CDR3 bases are TGTGCCAGCAGTTTACGACTAGCGGGTTTATCCTACGAG. Amino acid sequence: CASSLRLAGLSYE. The entire CDR3 protein is CASSLRLAGLSYEQYF.